This TCR beta chain was captured by sequencing in a study of cytomegalovirus exposure and HLA in healthy donors. Whole-study findings and limits: Reportedly, TCR beta sequences accurately predicted HLA-A and HLA-B alleles in most subjects.

This CDR3 region has 12 residues. Per the germline V gene, CDR1 is SQVTM and CDR2 is ANQGSEA. V shed 4 bases, J shed 3 bases, and the junction held 0 bases outside the gene matches. On this clone itself: Its antigen is unknown.

PCR used 60 Vbeta primers and 13 Jbeta primers. Here immunoSEQ multiplex PCR was the method, and the copy in TCRdb shows in-frame clones only, minus some. The table has over 200,000 clones, about 84% seen once. The TCR sequence derives from a human donor in good health. The rearrangement joins TRBV29-1 to TRBJ2-1; 7 nucleotides line up with TRBD1. Sequenced: PBMCs. The CDR3 region is CSVGQGYNEQFF. In DNA, the CDR3 is TGCAGCGTTGGACAGGGCTACAATGAGCAGTTCTTC.